The 11 T cell receptor beta chains below were found in one sample sequenced in a study of blood T cells in healthy people across ages. Then a second PCR, running roughly 7 to 11 cycles, was carried out with a sample-barcoded 5' primer and a J-beta primer mix. TCRdb called the 5' RACE reads again in MiXCR, with one record for every CDR3 protein. The sample comprises more than 650,000 distinct CDR3 sequences, roughly 26% of which are singletons, and approximately 2.9% rests with the top ten. The same specimen was also included in a second study, on T cells of mothers and their children.

The specimen sequenced was blood. Receptor source: a boy younger than 18 in good health.

Of note for this clonotype: A read error may produce the germline difference seen at one junction end. This chain links TRBV12-3 or TRBV12-4 with TRBJ2-1, with D perhaps TRBD2 (5 bases). This CDR3 is built from 12 residues. As DNA, the CDR3 is TGTGCCGGCAGCGGAACAGCGAATGTGCAGTTCTTC. Translated, it gives CAGSGTANVQFF.

V and J are TRBV3-1 and TRBJ2-1; 9 positions agree with TRBD2. Germline V gives CDR1 LGHDT, CDR2 YNNKEL (reference sequence). The CDR3 covers 18 residues. V gave up 4 bases and J gave up 10 bases; unmatched junction bases: 20. Here the CDR3 DNA reads TGTGCCAGCAGCCCCTGGACTAGCGCCAAACGCCCCCCAGGCGAGCAGTTCTTC. The encoded protein is CASSPWTSAKRPPGEQFF.

This clonotype was counted only a few times. V is TRBV29-1 and J is TRBJ2-7; D possibly corresponds to TRBD2 (7 bases). Trimming stripped 7 bases from V and 1 base from J, with 17 bases between. Germline CDR1 and CDR2: SQVTM and ANQGSEA. The CDR3 is made up of 14 amino acids. CDR3 amino acids: CSATGGGGSYEQYF. CDR3 in DNA: TGCAGCGCCACGGGCGGGGGCGGTTCCTACGAGCAGTACTTC.

This clonotype appeared a few times. The chain has TRBV29-1 and TRBJ2-7, with D tentatively TRBD2 (7 bases). Per the germline V gene, CDR1 is SQVTM and CDR2 is ANQGSEA. The CDR3 is made up of 17 amino acids. V was cut by 6 bases and J by 6 bases, with 30 bases left in between. DNA of the CDR3: TGCAGCGTGGCGGGGGCGTTCGGGCGAACAGGGCCATTCGAGCAGTACTTC. Protein product: CSVAGAFGRTGPFEQYF.

The genes are TRBV10-3 and TRBJ2-3; 11 bases map to TRBD2. Germline lookup yields CDR1 ENHRY and CDR2 SYGVKD. The CDR3 contains 15 residues. Germline trimming cut 5 bases from V and 1 base from J; bases unmatched to any gene: 2. CDR3 region: CAISPGLAGTDTQYF. CDR3 DNA: TGTGCCATCAGTCCGGGACTAGCGGGCACAGATACGCAGTATTTT.

The table lists this clonotype with a few counts. The chain has TRBV19 and TRBJ2-7; D is possibly TRBD1 (6 bases). There are 15 residues in the CDR3. The germline V gene encodes CDR1 LNHDA and CDR2 SQIVND (reference sequence). Trimming took 5 bases from V and 1 from J, leaving 15 bases between them. CDR3 protein: CASSHYGGPSYEQYF. The CDR3 region has the DNA TGTGCCAGTAGTCATTATGGGGGCCCGTCCTACGAGCAGTACTTC.

In this sample, this clonotype turned up a few times. The rearrangement joins TRBV7-6 to TRBJ2-2; a possible D gene is TRBD1 (6 bases). The germline V gene encodes CDR1 SGHVS and CDR2 FNYEAQ. V gave up 6 bases and J gave up 1 base, with 9 bases separating them. CDR3 length: 14 residues. This chain's CDR3 is CASRRGRNTGELFF. The CDR3 nucleotides read TGTGCCAGCAGAAGGGGGAGGAACACCGGGGAGCTGTTTTTT. Looking up the rest from reference TRBV7-6 and TRBJ2-2 gives the full variable domain: GAGVSQSPRYKVTKRGQDVALRCDPISGHVSLYWYRQALGQGPEFLTYFNYEAQQDKSGLPNDRFSAERPEGSISTLTIQRTEQRDSAMYRCASRRGRNTGELFFGEGSRLTVL.

This clonotype was seen a few times. The chain joins TRBV29-1 to TRBJ2-3; TRBD1 might be the D (5 bases). CDR3 length: 14 amino acids. Trimming took off 3 bases at V and 5 bases at J, with 15 bases between the two ends. The germline V gene encodes CDR1 SQVTM and CDR2 ANQGSEA. CDR3 region: CSVDESVGRDTQYF. DNA of the CDR3: TGCAGCGTTGATGAGTCGGTGGGGCGAGATACGCAGTATTTT.

This clonotype was picked up a small number of times. This chain uses TRBV5-1 with TRBJ1-2, with D possibly TRBD1 on 5 matching bases. The CDR3 contains 13 residues. Germline CDR1 SGHRS, CDR2 YFSETQ. V lost 0 bases, J lost 7 bases, and 10 bases lay in between. CDR3 sequence reads: CASSLGGKSGYTF. The CDR3 bases are TGCGCCAGCAGCTTGGGGGGGAAGAGTGGCTACACCTTC.

The gene calls are TRBV5-1 and TRBJ1-4; 7 positions match TRBD1. V lost 2 bases to trimming and J lost 6 bases; unmatched junction nucleotides: 10. There are 16 residues in the CDR3. Germline loops: CDR1 SGHRS, CDR2 YFSETQ. This chain's CDR3 is CASSLGGQELHEKLFF. CDR3 DNA sequence: TGCGCCAGCAGCTTAGGAGGACAGGAGCTACATGAAAAACTGTTTTTT.

The chain is built from TRBV5-1 and TRBJ1-2; 9 positions match TRBD1. CDR3 size: 14 residues. Germline trimming cut 0 bases from V and 8 bases from J; bases unmatched to any gene: 5. Per the germline V gene, CDR1 is SGHRS and CDR2 is YFSETQ. CDR3 amino acids: CASSLVQGAYGYTF. The DNA of the CDR3 is TGCGCCAGCAGCTTGGTACAGGGGGCTTACGGCTACACCTTC. Full variable domain (remainder filled in from reference TRBV5-1 and TRBJ1-2): KAGVTQTPRYLIKTRGQQVTLSCSPISGHRSVSWYQQTPGQGLQFLFEYFSETQRNKGNFPGRFSGRQFSNSRSEMNVSTLELGDSALYLCASSLVQGAYGYTFGSGTRLTVV.